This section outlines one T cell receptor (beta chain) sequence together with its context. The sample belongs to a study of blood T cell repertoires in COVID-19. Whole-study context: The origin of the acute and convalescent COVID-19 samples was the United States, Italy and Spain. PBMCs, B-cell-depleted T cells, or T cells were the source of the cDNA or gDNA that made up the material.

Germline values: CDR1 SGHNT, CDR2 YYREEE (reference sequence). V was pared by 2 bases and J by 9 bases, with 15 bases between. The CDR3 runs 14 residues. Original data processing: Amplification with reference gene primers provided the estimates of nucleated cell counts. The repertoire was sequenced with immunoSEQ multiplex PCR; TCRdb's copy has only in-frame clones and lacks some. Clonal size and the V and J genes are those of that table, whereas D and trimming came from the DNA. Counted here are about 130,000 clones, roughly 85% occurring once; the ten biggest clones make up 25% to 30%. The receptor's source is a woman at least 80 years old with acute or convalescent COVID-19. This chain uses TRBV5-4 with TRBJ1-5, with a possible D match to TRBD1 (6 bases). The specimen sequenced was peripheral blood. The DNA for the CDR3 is TGTGCCAGCAGCTTAAGGGACAACCCAGGGCCCCAGCATTTT. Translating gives CASSLRDNPGPQHF.